This passage covers 4 T cell receptor beta chains from one sample sequenced in a study of cytomegalovirus exposure and HLA in healthy donors. Use of 60 Vbeta and 13 Jbeta primers characterized the PCR. Clones were read by immunoSEQ multiplex PCR, and TCRdb kept only the in-frame ones, dropping some. In the table there are approximately 160,000 clones, around 78% of which are singletons. The sequencing input was PBMCs. Receptors were obtained from a man in his forties in good health and CMV-seronegative.

This clone was observed a handful of times. Other DNA sequences in this specimen translate into the identical CDR3. The chain employs TRBV2 and TRBJ2-5; 7 nucleotides align to TRBD1. The CDR3 sequence is 13 residues long. Trimming removed 3 bases from V and 5 bases from J; junction bases left unmatched: 3. Germline CDR1 and CDR2: SNHLY and FYNNEI. This CDR3 reads CASSDRGQETQYF. CDR3 DNA: TGTGCCAGCAGTGACAGGGGACAGGAGACCCAGTACTTC.

The CDR3 DNA is TGTGCCTGGAGTCCAACCTGGGGGCACGAGCAGTACGTC. Amino acids: CAWSPTWGHEQYV. The V gene is TRBV30, the J gene TRBJ2-7; possibly TRBD1 for D (6 bases). Germline assignment: CDR1 GTSNPN and CDR2 SVGIG (reference sequence). Trimming cost V 2 bases and J 5 bases, with 13 bases left between them. This CDR3 is built from 13 residues.

This chain connects TRBV27 to TRBJ2-5; possibly TRBD1 for D (6 bases). CDR1 MNHEY and CDR2 SMNVEV come from the germline V gene (reference sequence). The CDR3 is made up of 16 amino acids. Trimming took off 6 bases at V and 0 bases at J, with 17 bases between the two ends. The CDR3 coding sequence is TGTGCCAGCAGCTGGACAGTGCCGTCTGACCAAGAGACCCAGTACTTC. Translation: CASSWTVPSDQETQYF.

The chain couples TRBV28 to TRBJ1-5; D gene ambiguous. CDR1 and CDR2 from the germline V gene are MDHEN and SYDVKM. The CDR3 has 13 residues. This chain's CDR3 is CAISSHSNQPQHF. For the CDR3, the DNA is TGTGCAATTAGCAGCCATAGCAATCAGCCCCAGCATTTT.